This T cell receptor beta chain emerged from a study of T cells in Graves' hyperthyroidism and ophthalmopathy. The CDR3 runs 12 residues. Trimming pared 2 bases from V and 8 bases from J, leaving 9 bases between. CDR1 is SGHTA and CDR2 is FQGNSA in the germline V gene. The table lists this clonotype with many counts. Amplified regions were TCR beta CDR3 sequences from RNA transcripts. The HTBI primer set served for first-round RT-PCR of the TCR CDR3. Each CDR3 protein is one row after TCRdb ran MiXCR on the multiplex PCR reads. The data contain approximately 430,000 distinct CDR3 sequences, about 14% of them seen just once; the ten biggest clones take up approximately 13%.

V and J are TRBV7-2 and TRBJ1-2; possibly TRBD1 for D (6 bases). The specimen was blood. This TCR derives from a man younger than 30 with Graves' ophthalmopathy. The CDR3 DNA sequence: TGTGCCAGCAGCTTACAGGGGCAAGGCTACACCTTC. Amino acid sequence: CASSLQGQGYTF.